This record covers a single T cell receptor (beta chain). The CDR3 spans 14 residues. Trimming left V 2 bases short and J 3 bases short, with 9 bases between. Germline V gene data show CDR1 as SGHTA and CDR2 as FQGTGA. Participants had their cohort set by participant-reported clinical history. Generated by immunoSEQ multiplex PCR, the TCRdb table keeps only in-frame clones and is missing some. The sample lists 240,000 or so clones; approximately 83% were seen once. The data were obtained in a study of blood T cell repertoires in COVID-19. The chain carries TRBV7-3 and TRBJ2-3; D perhaps matches TRBD1 (5 bases). The TCR originated in a woman between 35 and 50 years old with acute COVID-19. Sequencing was performed on PBMCs or T cells enriched from blood (not recorded which). In DNA form, the CDR3 reads TGTGCCAGCAGCTTATCGCCAGGGACAGATACGCAGTATTTT. Protein sequence: CASSLSPGTDTQYF.